This section outlines one T cell receptor (beta chain) sequence together with its context. This sample is drawn from a study of control samples from healthy donors and cancer patients. V was cut by 4 bases and J by 2 bases, with 15 bases left in between. Germline CDR1 MGHRA, CDR2 YSYEKL. The CDR3 loop spans 16 amino acids. Here immunoSEQ multiplex PCR was the method, and the copy in TCRdb shows in-frame clones only, minus some. The profile covers 390,000 or so clones, with approximately 92% appearing a single time and 5.5% to 7.5% taken by the ten largest. This TCR derives from a man aged 35 to 55 with head and neck cancer. V is TRBV4-1 and J is TRBJ1-5; D not certain. What was sequenced was PBMCs. The CDR3 is CASSRTGTPGNQPQHF. The CDR3 DNA reads as TGCGCCAGCAGCCGAACCGGAACACCGGGCAATCAGCCCCAGCATTTT.